The T cell receptor (beta chain) under discussion was sequenced for a study of blood T cell repertoires in COVID-19. Study-level information: Samples representing acute and convalescent COVID-19 were sourced from the United States, Italy and Spain. T cells, B-cell-depleted T cells, or PBMCs provided the cDNA or gDNA that served as material.

With 5 bases removed from V and 3 bases from J, the gap between germline ends came to 17 bases. CDR3 length: 15 amino acids. Germline values: CDR1 SEHNR, CDR2 FQNEAQ (reference sequence). Authors' processing steps: Quantification of nucleated cells was approximated via reference gene primer amplification. The assay was immunoSEQ multiplex PCR, and TCRdb's table has in-frame clones only and misses some. The DNA gave D and trimming, while V, J and clone size come from that table. The repertoire holds 310,000 or so clones, with roughly 86% as singletons. Only a few counts were recorded for this clone. Sequencing was carried out using peripheral blood. The TCR sequence derives from a woman aged 45 to 65 with acute or convalescent COVID-19. The V and J genes are TRBV7-9 and TRBJ2-7; tentatively, D is TRBD1 (6 bases). CDR3 amino acids: CASSLRTALLYEQYF. CDR3 in DNA: TGTGCCAGCAGCCTCCGGACAGCTCTACTCTACGAGCAGTACTTC.